This T cell receptor (beta chain) was documented in a study of blood T cell repertoires in COVID-19. Study details: Researchers got acute and convalescent COVID-19 samples from the United States, Italy and Spain.

The CDR3 runs 15 residues. The germline CDR1 and CDR2 sequences are MNHNS and SASEGT. Trimming stripped 3 bases from V and 3 bases from J, with 15 bases between. Original processing notes: Reference gene primer amplification gave nucleated cell count estimates. The table came from immunoSEQ multiplex PCR; TCRdb's copy has only in-frame clones and leaves some out. V, J and clone size derive from that table, while D and trimming were established from the DNA sequence. The profile shows 200,000 to 300,000 clones, approximately 86% of them singletons. The specimen sequenced was peripheral blood. The sequence derives from a young woman who had recovered from COVID-19. The rearrangement uses TRBV6-1 and TRBJ2-7; D perhaps matches TRBD1 (5 bases). The CDR3 region is CASSEGQGVYYEQYF. The CDR3 DNA is TGTGCCAGCAGTGAGGGGCAGGGCGTATACTACGAGCAGTACTTC.